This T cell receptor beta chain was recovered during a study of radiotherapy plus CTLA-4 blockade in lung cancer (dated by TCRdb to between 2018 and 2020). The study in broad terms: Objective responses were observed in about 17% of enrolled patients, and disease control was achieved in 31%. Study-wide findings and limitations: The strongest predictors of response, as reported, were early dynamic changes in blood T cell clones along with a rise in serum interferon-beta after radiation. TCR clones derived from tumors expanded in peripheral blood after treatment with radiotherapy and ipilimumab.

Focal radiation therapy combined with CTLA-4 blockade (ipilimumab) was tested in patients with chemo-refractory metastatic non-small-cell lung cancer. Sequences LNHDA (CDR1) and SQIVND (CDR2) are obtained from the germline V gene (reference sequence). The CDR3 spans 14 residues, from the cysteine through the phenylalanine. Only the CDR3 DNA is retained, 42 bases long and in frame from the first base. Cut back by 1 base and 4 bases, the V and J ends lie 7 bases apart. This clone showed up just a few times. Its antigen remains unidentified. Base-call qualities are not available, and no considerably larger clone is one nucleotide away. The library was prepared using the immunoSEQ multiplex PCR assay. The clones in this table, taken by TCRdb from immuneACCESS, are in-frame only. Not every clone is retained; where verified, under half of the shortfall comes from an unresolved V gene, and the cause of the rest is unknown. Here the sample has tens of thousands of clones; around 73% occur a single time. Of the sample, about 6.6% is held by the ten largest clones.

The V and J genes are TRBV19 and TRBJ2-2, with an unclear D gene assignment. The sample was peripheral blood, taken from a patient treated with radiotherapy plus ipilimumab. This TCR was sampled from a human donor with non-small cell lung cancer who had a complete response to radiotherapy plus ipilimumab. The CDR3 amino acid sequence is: CASSIGPSTGELFF. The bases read TGTGCCAGTAGTATAGGTCCCAGCACCGGGGAGCTGTTTTTT.